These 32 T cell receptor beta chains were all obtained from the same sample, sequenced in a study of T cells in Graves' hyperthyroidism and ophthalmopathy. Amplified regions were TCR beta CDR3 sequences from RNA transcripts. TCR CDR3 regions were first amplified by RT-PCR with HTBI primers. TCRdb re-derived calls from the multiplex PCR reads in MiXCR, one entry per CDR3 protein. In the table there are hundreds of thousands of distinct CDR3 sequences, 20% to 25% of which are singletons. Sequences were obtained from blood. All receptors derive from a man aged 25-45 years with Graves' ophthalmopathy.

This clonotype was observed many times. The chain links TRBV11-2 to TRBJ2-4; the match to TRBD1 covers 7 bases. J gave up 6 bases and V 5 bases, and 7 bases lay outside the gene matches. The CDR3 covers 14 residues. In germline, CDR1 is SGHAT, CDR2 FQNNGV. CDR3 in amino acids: CASSPTGTRNIQYF. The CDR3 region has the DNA TGTGCCAGCAGCCCGACAGGGACCCGAAACATTCAGTACTTC.

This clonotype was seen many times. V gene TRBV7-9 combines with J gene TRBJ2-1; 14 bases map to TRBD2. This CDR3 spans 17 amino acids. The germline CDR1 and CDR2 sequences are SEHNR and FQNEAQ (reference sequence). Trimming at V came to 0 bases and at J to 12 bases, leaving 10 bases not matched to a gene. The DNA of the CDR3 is TGTGCCAGCAGCTTAGCGCCCAGACTAGCGGGAGGGCCGTTGCAGTTCTTC. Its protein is CASSLAPRLAGGPLQFF.

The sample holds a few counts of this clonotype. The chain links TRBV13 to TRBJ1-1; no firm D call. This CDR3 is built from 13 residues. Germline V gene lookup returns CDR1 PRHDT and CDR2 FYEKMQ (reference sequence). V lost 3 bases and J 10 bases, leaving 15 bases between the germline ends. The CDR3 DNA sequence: TGTGCCAGCAGCTTTCGTGCCTACCAAGGAGCTTTCTTT. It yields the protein CASSFRAYQGAFF.

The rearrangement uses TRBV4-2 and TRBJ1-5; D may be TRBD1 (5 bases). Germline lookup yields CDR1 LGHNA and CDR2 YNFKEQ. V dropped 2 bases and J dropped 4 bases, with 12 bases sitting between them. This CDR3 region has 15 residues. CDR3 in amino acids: CASSQPGTQNQPQHF. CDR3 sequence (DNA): TGTGCCAGCAGCCAACCAGGGACCCAGAATCAGCCCCAGCATTTT.

In DNA, the CDR3 is TGCAGTGCTAGCGCAGATACGCAGTATTTT. Translated, it gives CSASADTQYF. This rearrangement joins TRBV20-1 to TRBJ2-3; D gene unclear. This CDR3 has 10 residues. Per the germline V gene, CDR1 is DFQATT and CDR2 is SNEGSKA (reference sequence). Trimming cost V 3 bases and J 4 bases, with 2 bases left between them.

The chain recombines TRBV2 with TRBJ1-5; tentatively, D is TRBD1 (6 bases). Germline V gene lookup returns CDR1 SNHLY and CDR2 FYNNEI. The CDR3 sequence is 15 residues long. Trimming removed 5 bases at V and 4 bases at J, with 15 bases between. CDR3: CASSSGTKRNQPQHF. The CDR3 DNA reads TGTGCCAGCAGTTCCGGGACAAAGAGAAATCAGCCCCAGCATTTT.

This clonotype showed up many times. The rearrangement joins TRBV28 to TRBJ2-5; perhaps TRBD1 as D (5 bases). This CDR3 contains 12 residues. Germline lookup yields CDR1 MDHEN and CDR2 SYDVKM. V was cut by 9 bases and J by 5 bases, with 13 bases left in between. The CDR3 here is CASHLAGETQYF. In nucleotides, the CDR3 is TGTGCCAGTCACTTGGCAGGGGAGACCCAGTACTTC.

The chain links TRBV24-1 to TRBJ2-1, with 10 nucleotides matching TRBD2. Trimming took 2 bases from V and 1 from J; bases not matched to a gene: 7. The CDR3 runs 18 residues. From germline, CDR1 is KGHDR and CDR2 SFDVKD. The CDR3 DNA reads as TGTGCCACCAGTGATTCGACTAGCGGGTATTTTTCCTACAATGAGCAGTTCTTC. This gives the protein CATSDSTSGYFSYNEQFF.

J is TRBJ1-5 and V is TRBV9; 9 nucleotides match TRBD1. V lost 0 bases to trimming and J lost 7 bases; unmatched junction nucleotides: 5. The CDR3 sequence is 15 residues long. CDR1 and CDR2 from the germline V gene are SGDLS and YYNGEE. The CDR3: CASSVGDREVQPQHF. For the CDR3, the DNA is TGTGCCAGCAGCGTAGGGGACAGGGAGGTCCAGCCCCAGCATTTT. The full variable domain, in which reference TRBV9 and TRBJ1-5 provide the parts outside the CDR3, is DSGVTQTPKHLITATGQRVTLRCSPRSGDLSVYWYQQSLDQGLQFLIQYYNGEERAKGNILERFSAQQFPDLHSELNLSSLELGDSALYFCASSVGDREVQPQHFGDGTRLSIL.

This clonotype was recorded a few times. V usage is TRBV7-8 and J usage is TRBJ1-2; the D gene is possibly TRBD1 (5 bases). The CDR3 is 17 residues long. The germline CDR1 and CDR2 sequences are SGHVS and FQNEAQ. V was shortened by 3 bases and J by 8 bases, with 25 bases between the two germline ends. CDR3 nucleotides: TGTGCCAGCAGCTTTGGAGGGGCGCGGATTCGTAATTCAGGCTACACCTTC. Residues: CASSFGGARIRNSGYTF.

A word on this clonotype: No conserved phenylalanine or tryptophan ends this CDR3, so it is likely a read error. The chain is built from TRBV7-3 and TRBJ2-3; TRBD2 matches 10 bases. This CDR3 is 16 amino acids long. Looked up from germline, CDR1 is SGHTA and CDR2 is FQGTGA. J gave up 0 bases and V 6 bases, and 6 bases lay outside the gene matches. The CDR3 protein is CASSLSGRGSTDTQYS. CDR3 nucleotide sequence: TGTGCCAGCAGTCTAAGCGGGAGGGGTAGCACAGATACGCAGTATTCT.

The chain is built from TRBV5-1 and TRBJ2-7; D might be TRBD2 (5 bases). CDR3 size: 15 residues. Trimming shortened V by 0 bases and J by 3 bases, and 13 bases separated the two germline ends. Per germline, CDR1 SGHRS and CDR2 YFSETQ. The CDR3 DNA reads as TGCGCCAGCAGCTTGGGTGCCGGGGTTCACTACGAGCAGTACTTC. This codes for CASSLGAGVHYEQYF.

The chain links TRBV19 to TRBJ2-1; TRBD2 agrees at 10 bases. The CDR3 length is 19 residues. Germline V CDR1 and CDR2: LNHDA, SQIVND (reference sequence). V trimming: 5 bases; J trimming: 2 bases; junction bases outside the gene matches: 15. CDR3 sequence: CASSPRTSGSRGAYNEQFF. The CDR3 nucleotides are TGTGCCAGTAGTCCTAGGACTAGCGGCAGTCGGGGAGCCTACAATGAGCAGTTCTTC.

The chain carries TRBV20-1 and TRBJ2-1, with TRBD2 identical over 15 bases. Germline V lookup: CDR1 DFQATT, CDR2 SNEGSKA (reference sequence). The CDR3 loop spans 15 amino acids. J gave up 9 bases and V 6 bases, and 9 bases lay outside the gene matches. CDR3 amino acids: CSARPGTSGRSEQFF. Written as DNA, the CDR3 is TGCAGTGCACGCCCCGGGACTAGCGGGAGGAGTGAGCAGTTCTTC.

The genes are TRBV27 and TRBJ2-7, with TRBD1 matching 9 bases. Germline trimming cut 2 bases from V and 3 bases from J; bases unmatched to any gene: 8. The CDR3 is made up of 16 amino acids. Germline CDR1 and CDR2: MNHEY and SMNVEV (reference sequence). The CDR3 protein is CASSLLGTGRVYEQYF. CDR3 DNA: TGTGCCAGCAGTTTACTGGGGACAGGGCGGGTCTACGAGCAGTACTTC.

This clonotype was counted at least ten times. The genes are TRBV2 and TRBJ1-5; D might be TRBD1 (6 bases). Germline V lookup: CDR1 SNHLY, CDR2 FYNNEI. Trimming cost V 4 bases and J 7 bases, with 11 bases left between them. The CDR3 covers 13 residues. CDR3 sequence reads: CASSVGAEQPQHF. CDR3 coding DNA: TGTGCCAGCAGTGTGGGGGCCGAGCAGCCCCAGCATTTT.

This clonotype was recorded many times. CDR3 protein: CASSQERVNSPLHF. CDR3 nucleotides: TGTGCCAGCAGCCAAGAGAGGGTTAATTCACCCCTCCACTTT. The V and J genes are TRBV3-1 and TRBJ1-6; D gene unclear. Germline V CDR1 and CDR2: LGHDT, YNNKEL (reference sequence). The CDR3 runs 14 residues. Trimming took 0 bases from V and 6 from J, leaving 6 bases between them.

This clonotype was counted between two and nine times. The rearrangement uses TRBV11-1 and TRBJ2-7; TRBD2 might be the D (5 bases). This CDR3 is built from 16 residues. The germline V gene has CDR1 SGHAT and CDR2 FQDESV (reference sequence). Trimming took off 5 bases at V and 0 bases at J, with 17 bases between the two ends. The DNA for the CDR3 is TGTGCCAGCAGCCAAGAAGTAGGAGGAAGCTCCTACGAGCAGTACTTC. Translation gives CASSQEVGGSSYEQYF.

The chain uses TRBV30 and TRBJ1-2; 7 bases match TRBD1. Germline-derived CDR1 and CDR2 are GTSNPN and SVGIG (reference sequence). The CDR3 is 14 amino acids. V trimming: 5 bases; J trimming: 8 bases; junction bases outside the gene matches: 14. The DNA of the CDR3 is TGTGCCTGGGGTAGGGAGGGGGCTAAAGGAGGCTACACCTTC. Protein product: CAWGREGAKGGYTF. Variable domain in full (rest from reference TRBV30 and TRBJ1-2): SQTIHQWPATLVQPVGSPLSLECTVEGTSNPNLYWYRQAAGRGLQLLFYSVGIGQISSEVPQNLSASRPQDRQFILSSKKLLLSDSGFYLCAWGREGAKGGYTFGSGTRLTVV.

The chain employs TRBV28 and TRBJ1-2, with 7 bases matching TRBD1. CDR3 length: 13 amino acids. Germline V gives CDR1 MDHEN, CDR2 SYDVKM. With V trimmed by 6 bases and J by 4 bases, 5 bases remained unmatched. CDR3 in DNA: TGTGCCAGCAGCTGGGGACAGTTCTATGGCTACACCTTC. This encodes CASSWGQFYGYTF.

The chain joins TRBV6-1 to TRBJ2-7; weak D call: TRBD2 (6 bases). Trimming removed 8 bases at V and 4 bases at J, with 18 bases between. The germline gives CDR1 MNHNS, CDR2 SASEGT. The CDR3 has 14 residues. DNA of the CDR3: TGTGCCAGCTTCAACCGGGGACTCTCTTACGAGCAGTACTTC. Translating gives CASFNRGLSYEQYF.

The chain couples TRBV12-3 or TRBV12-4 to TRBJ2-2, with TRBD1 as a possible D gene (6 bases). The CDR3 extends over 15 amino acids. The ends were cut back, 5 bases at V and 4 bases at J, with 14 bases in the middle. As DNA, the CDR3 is TGTGCCAGCAGTCAACAGGGTGTTGGCACCGGGGAGCTGTTTTTT. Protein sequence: CASSQQGVGTGELFF.

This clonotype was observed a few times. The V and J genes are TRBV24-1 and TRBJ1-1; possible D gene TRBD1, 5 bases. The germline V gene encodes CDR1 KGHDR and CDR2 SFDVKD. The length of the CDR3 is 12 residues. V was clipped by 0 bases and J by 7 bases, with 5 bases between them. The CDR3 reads CATSDLTGEAFF. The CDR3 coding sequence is TGTGCCACCAGTGATTTGACAGGTGAAGCTTTCTTT.

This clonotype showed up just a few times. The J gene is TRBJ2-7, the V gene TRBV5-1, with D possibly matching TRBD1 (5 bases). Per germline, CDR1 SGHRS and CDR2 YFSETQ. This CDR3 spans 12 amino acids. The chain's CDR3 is CVPRVRKDEQYF. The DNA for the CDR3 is TGCGTCCCCAGGGTGAGGAAAGACGAGCAGTACTTC. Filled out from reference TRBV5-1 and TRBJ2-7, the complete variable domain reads KAGVTQTPRYLIKTRGQQVTLSCSPISGHRSVSWYQQTPGQGLQFLFEYFSETQRNKGNFPGRFSGRQFSNSRSEMNVSTLELGDSALYLCVPRVRKDEQYFGPGTRLTVT.

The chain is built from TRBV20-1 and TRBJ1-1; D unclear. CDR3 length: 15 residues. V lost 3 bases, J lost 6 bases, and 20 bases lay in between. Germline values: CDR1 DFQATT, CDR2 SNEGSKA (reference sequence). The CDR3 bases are TGCAGTGCTAGGGGCCCGGAGGGCTTTTGGGCTGAAGCTTTCTTT. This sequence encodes CSARGPEGFWAEAFF.

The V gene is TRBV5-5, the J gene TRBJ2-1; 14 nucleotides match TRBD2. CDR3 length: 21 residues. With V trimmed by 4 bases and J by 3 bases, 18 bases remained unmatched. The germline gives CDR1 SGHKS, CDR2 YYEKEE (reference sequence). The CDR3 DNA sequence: TGTGCCAGCAGCCCCCAATTATGGGACACCGGGACTAGCGGGAGCTACAATGAGCAGTTCTTC. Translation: CASSPQLWDTGTSGSYNEQFF.

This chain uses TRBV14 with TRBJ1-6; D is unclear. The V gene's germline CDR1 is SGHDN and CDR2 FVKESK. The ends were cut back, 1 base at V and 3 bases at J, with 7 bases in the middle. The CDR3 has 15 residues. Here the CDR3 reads CASSQGRGYNSPLHF. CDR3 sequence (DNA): TGTGCCAGCAGCCAAGGTCGGGGCTATAATTCACCCCTCCACTTT.

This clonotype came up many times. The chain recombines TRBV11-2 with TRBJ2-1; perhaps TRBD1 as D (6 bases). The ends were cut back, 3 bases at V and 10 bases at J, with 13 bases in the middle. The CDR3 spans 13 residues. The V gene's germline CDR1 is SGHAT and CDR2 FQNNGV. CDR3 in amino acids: CASSLGVGTEQFF. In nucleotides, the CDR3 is TGTGCCAGCAGCTTGGGGGTTGGGACAGAGCAGTTCTTC.

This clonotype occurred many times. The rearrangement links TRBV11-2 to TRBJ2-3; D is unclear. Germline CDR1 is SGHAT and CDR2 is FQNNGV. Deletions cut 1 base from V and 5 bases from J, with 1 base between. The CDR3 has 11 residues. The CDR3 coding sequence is TGTGCCAGCAGCTTAGTAGATACGCAGTATTTT. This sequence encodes CASSLVDTQYF.

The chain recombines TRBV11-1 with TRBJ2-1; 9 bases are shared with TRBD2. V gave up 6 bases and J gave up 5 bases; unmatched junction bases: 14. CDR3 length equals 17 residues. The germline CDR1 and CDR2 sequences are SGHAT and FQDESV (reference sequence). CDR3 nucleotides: TGTGCCAGCAGTTTTTACTCCGGGACTAGCCCTAACAATGAGCAGTTCTTC. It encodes CASSFYSGTSPNNEQFF.

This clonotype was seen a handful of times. The CDR3, as DNA: TGTGCCACCAGTACAAACGCTTATCAGCCCCAGCATTTT. Encoded protein: CATSTNAYQPQHF. The chain joins TRBV24-1 to TRBJ1-5; D gene unclear. Germline CDR1 and CDR2: KGHDR and SFDVKD. The CDR3 sequence is 13 residues long. V was clipped by 6 bases and J by 5 bases, with 10 bases between them.

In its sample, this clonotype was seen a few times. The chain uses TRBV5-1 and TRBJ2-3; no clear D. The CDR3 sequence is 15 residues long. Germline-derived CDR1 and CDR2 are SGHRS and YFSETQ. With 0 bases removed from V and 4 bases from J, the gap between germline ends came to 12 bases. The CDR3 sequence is CASSLVGSDADTQYF. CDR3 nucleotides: TGCGCCAGCAGCTTGGTCGGATCTGACGCAGATACGCAGTATTTT. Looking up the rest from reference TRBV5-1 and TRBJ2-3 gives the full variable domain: KAGVTQTPRYLIKTRGQQVTLSCSPISGHRSVSWYQQTPGQGLQFLFEYFSETQRNKGNFPGRFSGRQFSNSRSEMNVSTLELGDSALYLCASSLVGSDADTQYFGPGTRLTVL.